These T cell receptor beta chains were read from a single sample in a study of CD8+ T cells in alopecia areata. The repertoire was sequenced with immunoSEQ multiplex PCR; TCRdb's copy has only in-frame clones and lacks some. The sample yields around 290,000 clones, nearly 60% seen once. Here the sequenced sample was CD4+ T cells sorted from blood, taken at week 24, from a patient treated with tofacitinib. These receptors were collected from a human donor with alopecia areata. Each CDR3 is given with its conserved first and last residue. A D gene is named only where the DNA matches it firmly. Part of the rows lack a size; the others show once, few, many or a class for expanded clones.

V: TRBV28; size: -; D: -; J: TRBJ2-7; DNA: TGTGCCAGCAGTCCCCACCGGGACCCTCCCTACGAGCAGTACTTC; CDR3: CASSPHRDPPYEQYF
V: TRBV6-5; size: -; D: -; J: TRBJ2-3; DNA: TGTGCCAGCAGACCCCGACAGGTTAGCACAGATACGCAGTATTTT; CDR3: CASRPRQVSTDTQYF
V: TRBV5-1; size: -; D: -; J: TRBJ1-2; DNA: TGCGCCAGCAGCTTACTACAGGGAGATTATGGCTACACCTTC; CDR3: CASSLLQGDYGYTF
V: TRBV5-4; size: -; D: -; J: TRBJ1-2; DNA: TGTGCCAGCAGTACTCCCTCGGGTCCGCCGGGTGGCTACACCTTC; CDR3: CASSTPSGPPGGYTF
V: TRBV30; size: -; D: -; J: TRBJ1-1; DNA: TGTGCCTGGATTCGGCGGGGGACTAAGCCTGAAGCTTTCTTT; CDR3: CAWIRRGTKPEAFF
V: TRBV6-6; size: few; D: -; J: TRBJ2-1; DNA: TGTGCCAGCAACGGGGGGCGCCTCCTCAATGAGCAGTTCTTC; CDR3: CASNGGRLLNEQFF
V: TRBV14; size: few; D: -; J: TRBJ2-6; DNA: TGTGCCAGCAGCCATGAGTTACAGGGACCCCTGTCTGGGGCCAACGTCCTGACTTTC; CDR3: CASSHELQGPLSGANVLTF
V: TRBV30; size: -; D: TRBD1; J: TRBJ1-2; DNA: TGTGCCTGGAGCAGGGGGATCTATGGCTACACCTTC; CDR3: CAWSRGIYGYTF
V: TRBV19; size: -; D: TRBD1; J: TRBJ1-6; DNA: TGTGCCAGTAGTATAGTACCTACGACAGGGACATATAATTCACCCCTCCACTTT; CDR3: CASSIVPTTGTYNSPLHF
V: TRBV29-1; size: -; D: -; J: TRBJ1-5; DNA: TGCAGCGTACAGTCGTATAGCAATCAGCCCCAGCATTTT; CDR3: CSVQSYSNQPQHF
V: TRBV25-1; size: -; D: -; J: TRBJ2-5; DNA: TGTGCCAGCAGTGAATCCTCGACACGAGAGACCCAGTACTTC; CDR3: CASSESSTRETQYF
V: TRBV29-1; size: -; D: TRBD2; J: TRBJ2-5; DNA: TGCAGCTCCCGTAAGCCTAGCGGGGGGGCGACGGAGACCCAGTACTTC; CDR3: CSSRKPSGGATETQYF
V: TRBV9; size: -; D: TRBD1; J: TRBJ1-2; DNA: TGTGCCAGCAGCCCTGGACAGGGTAACTATGGCTACACCTTC; CDR3: CASSPGQGNYGYTF
V: TRBV7-9; size: -; D: -; J: TRBJ1-2; DNA: TGTGCCAGCAGCCCCAGAGGGGGGATCGGCTATGGCTACACCTTC; CDR3: CASSPRGGIGYGYTF
V: TRBV5-6; size: -; D: -; J: TRBJ2-3; DNA: TGTGCCAGCAGCTTGCGGGGGACGGATAGCACAGATACGCAGTATTTT; CDR3: CASSLRGTDSTDTQYF
V: TRBV5-1; size: few; D: -; J: TRBJ1-2; DNA: TGCGCCAGCAGCTTGACCAGTGGAACCTATGGCTACACCTTC; CDR3: CASSLTSGTYGYTF
V: TRBV11-3; size: once; D: -; J: TRBJ2-2; DNA: TGTGCCAGCAGCAGGACAGTAAGCACCGGGGAGCTGTTTTTT; CDR3: CASSRTVSTGELFF
V: TRBV29-1; size: -; D: -; J: TRBJ1-5; DNA: TGCAGCGCCAGTAATAGCAATCAGCCCCAGCATTTT; CDR3: CSASNSNQPQHF
V: TRBV4-2; size: -; D: -; J: TRBJ1-1; DNA: TGTGCCAGCAGCCAAGACGCCATGTTGAACACTGAAGCTTTCTTT; CDR3: CASSQDAMLNTEAFF
V: TRBV6-6; size: -; D: -; J: TRBJ1-2; DNA: TGTGCCAGCAGTTCTGAGGGACCCCGTGGCTACACCTTC; CDR3: CASSSEGPRGYTF
V: TRBV7-8; size: -; D: TRBD1; J: TRBJ2-1; DNA: TGTGCCAGCAGCTTAGGTGCAGGGGGCGATGAGCAGTTCTTC; CDR3: CASSLGAGGDEQFF
V: TRBV10-3; size: -; D: TRBD2; J: TRBJ2-1; DNA: TGTGCCTCCCAGCGGGGAGACAATGAGCAGTTCTTC; CDR3: CASQRGDNEQFF
V: TRBV5-1; size: -; D: -; J: TRBJ2-1; DNA: TGCGCCAGCAGCTTGCTGGGCGGGGCGATCAATGAGCAGTTCTTC; CDR3: CASSLLGGAINEQFF
V: TRBV18; size: -; D: TRBD1; J: TRBJ2-7; DNA: TGTGCCAGCTCAGGACAGGGTTCCAACGAGCAGTACTTC; CDR3: CASSGQGSNEQYF
V: TRBV30; size: -; D: -; J: TRBJ2-3; DNA: TGTGCCTGGAGCCCATCCCAGGCCCGCACAGATACGCAGTATTTT; CDR3: CAWSPSQARTDTQYF
V: TRBV6-6; size: -; D: -; J: TRBJ2-7; DNA: TGTGCCAGCAGTTACGAGGCAGGGCTCAACGAGCAGTACTTC; CDR3: CASSYEAGLNEQYF
V: TRBV9; size: once; D: -; J: TRBJ2-7; DNA: TGTGCCAGCAGCGTAGAGGGAGGACAGGTCTACGAGCAGTACTTC; CDR3: CASSVEGGQVYEQYF
V: TRBV14; size: few; D: TRBD1; J: TRBJ1-6; DNA: TGTGCCAGCAGCGCCCGGACTCGGACAGGCCGGGATTCCTATAATTCACCCCTCCACTTT; CDR3: CASSARTRTGRDSYNSPLHF
V: TRBV9; size: few; D: -; J: TRBJ2-5; DNA: TGTGCCAGCAGCGTAGGCGGCAAGAGGTCCCAAGAGACCCAGTACTTC; CDR3: CASSVGGKRSQETQYF
V: TRBV4-1; size: -; D: TRBD1; J: TRBJ2-4; DNA: TGCGCCAGCAGCCAAGGGCCCGGGACAGGGATCTCCAAAAACATTCAGTACTTC; CDR3: CASSQGPGTGISKNIQYF
V: TRBV27; size: -; D: TRBD1; J: TRBJ1-2; DNA: TGTGCCAGCAGCCCTACAGGGGGGTATGGCTACACCTTC; CDR3: CASSPTGGYGYTF
V: TRBV27; size: -; D: TRBD1; J: TRBJ1-1; DNA: TGTGCCAGCAGTCAGAACGGGGCAGGGGGCACTGAAGCTTTCTTT; CDR3: CASSQNGAGGTEAFF
V: TRBV27; size: once; D: -; J: TRBJ1-2; DNA: TGTGCCAGCAGTTTAAAACAGGGCCGGTATGGCTACACCTTC; CDR3: CASSLKQGRYGYTF
V: TRBV4-2; size: few; D: TRBD2; J: TRBJ2-2; DNA: TGTGCCAGCAGGGCTAGCGGGGGCGGGTCCGGGGAGCTGTTTTTT; CDR3: CASRASGGGSGELFF
V: TRBV4-1; size: -; D: TRBD1; J: TRBJ2-6; DNA: TGCGCCAGCAGCCAACCCCGGGACAGGGGGCGAGGGGCCAACGTCCTGACTTTC; CDR3: CASSQPRDRGRGANVLTF
V: TRBV6-5; size: -; D: TRBD2; J: TRBJ2-3; DNA: TGTGCCAGCAGTTATTCGGGAGCGGGGCGCACAGATACGCAGTATTTT; CDR3: CASSYSGAGRTDTQYF
V: TRBV2; size: few; D: -; J: TRBJ2-1; DNA: TGTGCCAGCAACCTGGGGAACAATGAGCAGTTCTTC; CDR3: CASNLGNNEQFF
V: TRBV29-1; size: few; D: TRBD1; J: TRBJ2-3; DNA: TGCAGCTTGGGGACAGGGGGTGGTCTGGATACGCAGTATTTT; CDR3: CSLGTGGGLDTQYF
V: TRBV4-3; size: once; D: TRBD1; J: TRBJ1-4; DNA: TGCGCCAGCAGTTCTACAGGGGACCTGGACGAAAAACTGTTTTTT; CDR3: CASSSTGDLDEKLFF
V: TRBV14; size: -; D: -; J: TRBJ1-6; DNA: TGTGCCAGCAGCCATGGGCGGGGGGCCACGGGATCACCCCTCCACTTT; CDR3: CASSHGRGATGSPLHF
V: TRBV27; size: many; D: -; J: TRBJ1-2; DNA: TGTGCCAGCAGATCGGGGGCAGGAGGCTACACCTTC; CDR3: CASRSGAGGYTF
V: TRBV7-7; size: once; D: -; J: TRBJ2-5; DNA: TGTGCTAGCAGCTTACAGGGTTCAGAGACCCAGTACTTC; CDR3: CASSLQGSETQYF
V: TRBV27; size: -; D: -; J: TRBJ1-2; DNA: TGTGCCAGCAGTACTACGGGGGGCCTACCCTATGGCTACACCTTC; CDR3: CASSTTGGLPYGYTF
V: TRBV30; size: -; D: TRBD1; J: TRBJ2-3; DNA: TGTGCCTGCGGGACAGGGGACACAGATACGCAGTATTTT; CDR3: CACGTGDTDTQYF
V: TRBV4-2; size: -; D: -; J: TRBJ2-7; DNA: TGTGCCAGCAGCCCCTCCATGGGGGAGCAGTACTTC; CDR3: CASSPSMGEQYF
V: TRBV7-2; size: -; D: -; J: TRBJ2-2; DNA: TGTGCCAGCAGCCCCACGGGGATGGGCACCGGGGAGCTGTTTTTT; CDR3: CASSPTGMGTGELFF
V: TRBV10-3; size: -; D: -; J: TRBJ2-5; DNA: TGTGCCATCAATCGAGGGGGGACTCTACAAGAGACCCAGTACTTC; CDR3: CAINRGGTLQETQYF
V: TRBV6-5; size: -; D: -; J: TRBJ2-7; DNA: TGTGCCAGCCCCCGGGGTGTCTACGAGCAGTACTTC; CDR3: CASPRGVYEQYF
V: TRBV29-1; size: -; D: TRBD1; J: TRBJ1-1; DNA: TGCAGCGTGGACGACGACAGGGCAGCGAACACTGAAGCTTTCTTT; CDR3: CSVDDDRAANTEAFF
V: TRBV29-1; size: -; D: -; J: TRBJ2-4; DNA: TGCAGCGTTTACAAACTAGCCAAAAACATTCAGTACTTC; CDR3: CSVYKLAKNIQYF